This T cell receptor (beta chain) originates from a study of shared clonotypes between healthy human individuals. General study results and limits: Some naive CD4 clonotypes, 4% to 6%, turned up in common across several donors.

Every subset's genomic DNA went evenly onto several immunoSEQ plates. Sequencing used immunoSEQ multiplex PCR; TCRdb keeps in-frame clones, though not all of them. The data contain around 1.9 million clones, roughly 91% of them singletons. The CDR3 sequence is 14 residues long. Germline loops: CDR1 SEHNR, CDR2 FQNEAQ (reference sequence). CD8 cells regarded as naive lacked CD45RO, were positively chosen for CCR7, and omitted terminally differentiated effector memory CD45RA+ cells. This clone was detected only once. Its target is unknown. The genes are TRBV7-9 and TRBJ2-5; TRBD2 is a possible D gene (5 bases). The DNA end lines up better with TRBJ2-7; the J call may be wrong. The receptor was derived from a man between 18 and 35 years old in good health. Some clones in this sample may be carry-over from other donors' samples. Specimen: naive CD8+ T cells from PBMCs. The DNA for the CDR3 is TGTGCCAGCAGCTTATACGGGATTTGGGACGAGCAGTACTTC. Translation gives CASSLYGIWDEQYF.